One and the same sample provided the 13 T cell receptor beta chains below, sequenced in a study of blood T cell repertoires in COVID-19. This table comes from immunoSEQ multiplex PCR, and its TCRdb copy is limited to in-frame clones, with some not included. The data contain around 200,000 clones, 85% to 90% of them singletons. The source material was peripheral blood. The receptors originated from a young man with active or convalescent COVID-19.

The V gene is TRBV29-1, the J gene TRBJ1-1; D remains ambiguous. Germline loops: CDR1 SQVTM, CDR2 ANQGSEA. The V gene lost 0 bases and the J gene lost 1 base, with 6 bases spanning the gap. The CDR3 contains 13 residues. CDR3 residues: CSVEDPGNTEAFF. The CDR3 bases are TGCAGCGTTGAAGACCCAGGGAACACTGAAGCTTTCTTT. Drawing the rest from reference TRBV29-1 and TRBJ1-1, the complete variable domain is SAVISQKPSRDICQRGTSLTIQCQVDSQVTMMFWYRQQPGQSLTLIATANQGSEATYESGFVIDKFPISRPNLTFSTLTVSNMSPEDSSIYLCSVEDPGNTEAFFGQGTRLTVV.

V usage is TRBV7-8 and J usage is TRBJ2-1; 8 nucleotides match TRBD2. The V and J ends lost 1 base and 6 bases, in that order; junction bases with no gene match: 11. The germline CDR1 and CDR2 sequences are SGHVS and FQNEAQ. This CDR3 has 17 residues. The CDR3 protein is CASSLVSPGLGFNEQFF. The CDR3 DNA is TGTGCCAGCAGCTTAGTATCACCGGGACTAGGTTTCAATGAGCAGTTCTTC. The full variable domain, its missing parts supplied by reference TRBV7-8 and TRBJ2-1, is GAGVSQSPRYKVAKRGQDVALRCDPISGHVSLFWYQQALGQGPEFLTYFQNEAQLDKSGLPSDRFFAERPEGSVSTLKIQRTQQEDSAVYLCASSLVSPGLGFNEQFFGPGTRLTVL.

This rearrangement joins TRBV11-2 to TRBJ1-4, with D possibly TRBD1 on 6 matching bases. Trimming shortened V by 1 base and J by 8 bases, and 14 bases separated the two germline ends. The CDR3 spans 15 residues. Germline V CDR1 and CDR2: SGHAT, FQNNGV. In DNA, the CDR3 is TGTGCCAGCAGCTTAGTAGGGGGGGCCAGAGAAAAACTGTTTTTT. Translation gives CASSLVGGAREKLFF. Variable domain in full (rest from reference TRBV11-2 and TRBJ1-4): EAGVAQSPRYKIIEKRQSVAFWCNPISGHATLYWYQQILGQGPKLLIQFQNNGVVDDSQLPKDRFSAERLKGVDSTLKIQPAKLEDSAVYLCASSLVGGAREKLFFGSGTQLSVL.

The chain combines TRBV9 with TRBJ2-2; 9 positions agree with TRBD1. The CDR3 sequence is 16 residues long. V was pared by 3 bases and J by 6 bases, with 9 bases of the junction left unmatched. The germline V gene has CDR1 SGDLS and CDR2 YYNGEE. This chain's CDR3 is CASSAPGQGLSGELFF. Written as DNA, the CDR3 is TGTGCCAGCAGCGCGCCGGGACAGGGTCTTTCCGGGGAGCTGTTTTTT.

This clone was seen only a few times. The sample holds other DNA sequences that translate to the same CDR3. CDR3 protein: CASSLAGGAGQPQHF. CDR3 DNA sequence: TGTGCCAGCAGCTTAGCTGGGGGGGCCGGGCAGCCCCAGCATTTT. V gene TRBV7-2 combines with J gene TRBJ1-5, with D perhaps TRBD1 (6 bases). The germline CDR1 and CDR2 sequences are SGHTA and FQGNSA. V lost 0 bases and J lost 7, with 13 bases in between. The length of the CDR3 is 15 residues.

This clone was observed a single time. J is TRBJ1-3 and V is TRBV7-9; TRBD1 agrees at 12 bases. The CDR3 spans 16 residues. Looked up from germline, CDR1 is SEHNR and CDR2 is FQNEAQ (reference sequence). V trimming: 5 bases; J trimming: 5 bases; junction bases outside the gene matches: 7. CDR3 loop: CASSPGDRGQRNTIYF. The CDR3 region has the DNA TGTGCCAGCAGCCCGGGGGACAGGGGGCAAAGAAACACCATATATTTT.

This rearrangement joins TRBV29-1 to TRBJ1-1; D gene uncertain. The CDR3 has 11 residues. Germline V gene lookup returns CDR1 SQVTM and CDR2 ANQGSEA. The V end lost 4 bases, the J end lost 3 bases, and 6 bases lay between the germline ends. In nucleotides, the CDR3 is TGCAGCGTTGCCATTTACACTGAAGCTTTCTTT. Protein: CSVAIYTEAFF.

The rearrangement links TRBV21-1 to TRBJ1-6. TRBV21-1 corresponds to a pseudogene. This CDR3 is 11 amino acids long. The DNA for the CDR3 is TGTGCCAGCAGCACGGGTTCACCCCTCCACTTT. It translates to CASSTGSPLHF.

The chain links TRBV7-6 to TRBJ2-5; D call uncertain. V lost 4 bases, J lost 7 bases, and 16 bases lay in between. CDR3 length: 14 residues. Germline assignment: CDR1 SGHVS and CDR2 FNYEAQ. The chain's CDR3 is CASSSNDSPGTQYF. CDR3 nucleotides: TGTGCCAGCAGCTCAAATGATTCACCCGGGACCCAGTACTTC.

The rearrangement uses TRBV6-6 and TRBJ2-3; perhaps TRBD2 as D (5 bases). Germline V gives CDR1 MNHNY, CDR2 SVGAGI (reference sequence). The V end was cut by 2 bases, the J end by 6 bases, with 9 bases between. The CDR3 is 13 amino acids. The chain's CDR3 is CASSYTRSDTQYF. CDR3 coding DNA: TGTGCCAGCAGTTACACTAGGAGCGATACGCAGTATTTT.

CDR3 in DNA: TGTGCCTGGAGTATTACCGGGACAGGGGACACCGGGGAGCTGTTTTTT. As protein: CAWSITGTGDTGELFF. The rearrangement uses TRBV30 and TRBJ2-2; TRBD1 matches 10 bases. The germline V gene encodes CDR1 GTSNPN and CDR2 SVGIG (reference sequence). The CDR3 is made up of 16 amino acids. The V gene end was trimmed by 2 bases and the J gene end by 3 bases; junction bases not matched to a gene: 6.

The chain joins TRBV5-6 to TRBJ2-5, with 7 bases aligning to TRBD1. The CDR3 sequence is 17 residues long. Germline values: CDR1 SGHDT, CDR2 YYEEEE. The V gene end was trimmed by 4 bases and the J gene end by 9 bases; junction bases not matched to a gene: 21. The CDR3 sequence is CASSPETGTALVGAQYF. The CDR3 DNA sequence: TGTGCCAGCAGCCCCGAGACGGGGACAGCCCTCGTGGGGGCCCAGTACTTC.

V is TRBV29-1 and J is TRBJ2-3; possibly TRBD1 for D (5 bases). Trimming took 2 bases from V and 0 from J, leaving 9 bases between them. Germline V gives CDR1 SQVTM, CDR2 ANQGSEA. The CDR3 sequence is 14 residues long. The CDR3 region is CSVEPTASTDTQYF. CDR3 bases: TGCAGCGTTGAACCGACAGCTAGCACAGATACGCAGTATTTT.